This T cell receptor beta chain appears in the sequencing data of a study of blood T cell repertoires in COVID-19. This table comes from immunoSEQ multiplex PCR, and its TCRdb copy is limited to in-frame clones, with some not included. This sample has around 130,000 clones, with 84% found just once. This CDR3 comprises 15 residues. J lost 4 bases, V lost 2 bases, and 7 bases had no gene match. Per germline, CDR1 MNHEY and CDR2 SVGAGI. The rearrangement uses TRBV6-5 and TRBJ1-2, with TRBD1 matching 7 bases. Material for sequencing was peripheral blood. The clonotype was recovered from a man in his 60s with acute or convalescent COVID-19. Here the CDR3 DNA reads TGTGCCAGCAGTTACGAAATGACAGGGAGCTATGGCTACACCTTC. Its translation: CASSYEMTGSYGYTF.